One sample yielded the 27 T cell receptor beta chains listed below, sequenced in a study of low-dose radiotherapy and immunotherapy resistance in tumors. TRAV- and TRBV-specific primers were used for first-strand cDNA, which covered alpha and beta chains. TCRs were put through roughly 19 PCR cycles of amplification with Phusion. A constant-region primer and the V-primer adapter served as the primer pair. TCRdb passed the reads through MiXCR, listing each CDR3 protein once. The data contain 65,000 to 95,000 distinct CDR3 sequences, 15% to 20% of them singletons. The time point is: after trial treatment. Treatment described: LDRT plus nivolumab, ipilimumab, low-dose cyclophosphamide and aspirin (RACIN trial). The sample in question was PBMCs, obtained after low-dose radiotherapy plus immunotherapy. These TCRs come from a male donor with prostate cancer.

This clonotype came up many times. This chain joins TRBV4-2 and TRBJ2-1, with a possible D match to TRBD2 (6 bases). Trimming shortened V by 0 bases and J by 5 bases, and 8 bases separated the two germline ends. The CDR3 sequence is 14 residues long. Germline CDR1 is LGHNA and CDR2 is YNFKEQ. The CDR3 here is CASSQDPGDNEQFF. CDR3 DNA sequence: TGTGCCAGCAGCCAAGACCCGGGAGACAATGAGCAGTTCTTC.

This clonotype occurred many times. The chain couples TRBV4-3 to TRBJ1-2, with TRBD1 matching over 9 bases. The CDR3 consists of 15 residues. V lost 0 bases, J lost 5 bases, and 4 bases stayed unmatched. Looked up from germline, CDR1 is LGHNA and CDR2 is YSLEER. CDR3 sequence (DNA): TGCGCCAGCAGCCAAGATCTGGGACAGGGTTATGGCTACACCTTC. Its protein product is CASSQDLGQGYGYTF.

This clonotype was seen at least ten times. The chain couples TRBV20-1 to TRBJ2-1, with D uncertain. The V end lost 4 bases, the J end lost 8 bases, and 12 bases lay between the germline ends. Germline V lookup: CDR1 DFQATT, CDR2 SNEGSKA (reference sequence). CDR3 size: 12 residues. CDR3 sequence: CSATVRLDEQFF. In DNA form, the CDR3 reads TGCAGTGCTACGGTTCGTCTGGATGAGCAGTTCTTC.

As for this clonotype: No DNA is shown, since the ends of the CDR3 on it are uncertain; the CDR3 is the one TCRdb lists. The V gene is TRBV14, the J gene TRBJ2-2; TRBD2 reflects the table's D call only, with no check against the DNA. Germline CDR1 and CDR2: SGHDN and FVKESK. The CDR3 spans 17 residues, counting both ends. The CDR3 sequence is CASSHRGLAVTPGSCFF.

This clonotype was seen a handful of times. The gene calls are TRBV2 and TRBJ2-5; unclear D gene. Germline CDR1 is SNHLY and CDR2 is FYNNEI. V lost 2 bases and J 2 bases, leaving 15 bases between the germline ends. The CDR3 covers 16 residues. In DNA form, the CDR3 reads TGTGCCAGCAGTGAACAAACACGGTCCCCGCAAGAGACCCAGTACTTC. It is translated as CASSEQTRSPQETQYF.

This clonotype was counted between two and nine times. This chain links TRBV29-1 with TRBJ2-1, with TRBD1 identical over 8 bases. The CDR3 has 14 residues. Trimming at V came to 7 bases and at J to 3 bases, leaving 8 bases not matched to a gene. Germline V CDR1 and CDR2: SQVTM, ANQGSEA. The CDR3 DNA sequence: TGCAGCGCCCTGACGGACAGGGACTACAATGAGCAGTTCTTC. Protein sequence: CSALTDRDYNEQFF.

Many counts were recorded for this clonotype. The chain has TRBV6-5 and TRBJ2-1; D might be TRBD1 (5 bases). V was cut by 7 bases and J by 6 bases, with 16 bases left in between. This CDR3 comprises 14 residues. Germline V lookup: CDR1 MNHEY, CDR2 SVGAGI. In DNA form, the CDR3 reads TGTGCCAGCACCGACAGTACCTCGGGCAATGAGCAGTTCTTC. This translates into CASTDSTSGNEQFF.

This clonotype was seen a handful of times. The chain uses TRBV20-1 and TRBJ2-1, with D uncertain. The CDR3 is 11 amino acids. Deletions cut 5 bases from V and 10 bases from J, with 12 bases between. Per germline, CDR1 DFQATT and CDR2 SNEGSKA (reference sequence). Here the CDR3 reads CSAVRVPEQFF. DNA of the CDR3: TGCAGTGCTGTCCGCGTTCCGGAGCAGTTCTTC.

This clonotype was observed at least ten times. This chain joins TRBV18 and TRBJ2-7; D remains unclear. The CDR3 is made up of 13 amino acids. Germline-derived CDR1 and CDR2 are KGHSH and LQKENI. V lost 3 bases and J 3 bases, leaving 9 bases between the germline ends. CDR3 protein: CASSPRVVYEQYF. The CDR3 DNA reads TGTGCCAGCTCACCCCGGGTCGTCTACGAGCAGTACTTC.

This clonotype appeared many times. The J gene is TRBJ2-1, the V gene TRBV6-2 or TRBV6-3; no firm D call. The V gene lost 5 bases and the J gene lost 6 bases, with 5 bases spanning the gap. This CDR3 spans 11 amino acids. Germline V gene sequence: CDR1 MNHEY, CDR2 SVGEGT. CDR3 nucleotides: TGTGCCAGCAGTGAATCCAATGAGCAGTTCTTC. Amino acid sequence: CASSESNEQFF.

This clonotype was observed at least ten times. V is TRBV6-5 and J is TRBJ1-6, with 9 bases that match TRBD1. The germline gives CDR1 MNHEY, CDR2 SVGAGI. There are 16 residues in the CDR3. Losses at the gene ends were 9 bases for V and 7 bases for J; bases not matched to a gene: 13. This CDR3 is CASRPGTGSLNSPLHF. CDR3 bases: TGTGCCAGTCGACCCGGGACAGGGTCTCTGAATTCACCCCTCCACTTT.

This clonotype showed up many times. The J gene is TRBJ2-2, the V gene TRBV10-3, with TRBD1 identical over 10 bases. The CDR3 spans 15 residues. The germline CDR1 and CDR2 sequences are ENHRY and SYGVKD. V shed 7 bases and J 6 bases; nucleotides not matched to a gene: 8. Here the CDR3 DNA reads TGTGCCATCACCCCCGGGACAGGGGTCCCCGGGGAGCTGTTTTTT. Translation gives CAITPGTGVPGELFF.

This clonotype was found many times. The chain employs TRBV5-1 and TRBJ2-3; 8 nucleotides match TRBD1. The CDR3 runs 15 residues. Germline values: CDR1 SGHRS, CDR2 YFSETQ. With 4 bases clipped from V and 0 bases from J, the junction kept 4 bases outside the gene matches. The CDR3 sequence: CASSTRQGSTDTQYF. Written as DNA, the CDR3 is TGCGCCAGCAGCACCAGACAGGGGAGCACAGATACGCAGTATTTT.

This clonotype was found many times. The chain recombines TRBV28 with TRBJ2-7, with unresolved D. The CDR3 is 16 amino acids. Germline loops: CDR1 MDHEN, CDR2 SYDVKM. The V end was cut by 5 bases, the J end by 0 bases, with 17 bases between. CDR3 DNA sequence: TGTGCCAGCAGTCCCTCCGTGGGCAGAACCTCCTACGAGCAGTACTTC. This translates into CASSPSVGRTSYEQYF.

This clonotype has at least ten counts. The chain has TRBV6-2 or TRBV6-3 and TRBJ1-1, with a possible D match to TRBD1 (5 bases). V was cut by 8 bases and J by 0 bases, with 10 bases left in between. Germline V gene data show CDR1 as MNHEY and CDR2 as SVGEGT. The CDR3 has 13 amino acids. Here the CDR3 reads CASDWGMNTEAFF. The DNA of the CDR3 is TGTGCCAGCGATTGGGGGATGAACACTGAAGCTTTCTTT.

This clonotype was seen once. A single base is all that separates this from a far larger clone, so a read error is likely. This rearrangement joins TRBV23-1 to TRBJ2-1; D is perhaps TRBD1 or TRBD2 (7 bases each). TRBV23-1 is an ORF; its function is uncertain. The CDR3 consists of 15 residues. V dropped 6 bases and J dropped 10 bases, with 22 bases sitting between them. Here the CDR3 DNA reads TGCGCCAGCAGCCCAGACGACAGGGACTACTACGAGCAGTTCTTC. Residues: CASSPDDRDYYEQFF.

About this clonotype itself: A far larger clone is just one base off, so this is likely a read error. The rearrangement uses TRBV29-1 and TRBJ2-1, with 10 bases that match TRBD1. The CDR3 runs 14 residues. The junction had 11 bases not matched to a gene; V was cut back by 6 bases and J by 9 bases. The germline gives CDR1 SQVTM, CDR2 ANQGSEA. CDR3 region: CSVETGGGVGEQFF. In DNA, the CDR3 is TGCAGCGTCGAGACAGGGGGCGGAGTGGGTGAGCAGTTCTTC.

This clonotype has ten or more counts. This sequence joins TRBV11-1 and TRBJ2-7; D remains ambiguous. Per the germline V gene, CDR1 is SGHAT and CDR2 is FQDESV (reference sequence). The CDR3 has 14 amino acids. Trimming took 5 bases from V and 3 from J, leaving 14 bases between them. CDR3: CASSVVQVSYEQYF. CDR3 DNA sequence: TGTGCCAGCAGCGTCGTGCAGGTCAGCTACGAGCAGTACTTC.

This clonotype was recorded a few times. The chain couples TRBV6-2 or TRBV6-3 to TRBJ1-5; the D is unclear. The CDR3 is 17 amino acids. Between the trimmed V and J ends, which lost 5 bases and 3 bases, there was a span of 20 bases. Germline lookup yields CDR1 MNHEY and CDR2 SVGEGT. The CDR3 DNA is TGTGCCAGCAGTCACCCTCTTGGGAGGAGGGACAATCAGCCCCAGCATTTT. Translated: CASSHPLGRRDNQPQHF.

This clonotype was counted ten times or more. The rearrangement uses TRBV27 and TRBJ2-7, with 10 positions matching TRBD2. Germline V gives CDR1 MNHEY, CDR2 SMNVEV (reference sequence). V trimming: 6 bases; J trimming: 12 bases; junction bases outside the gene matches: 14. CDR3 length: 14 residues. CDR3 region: CASSPGGTSEVGYF. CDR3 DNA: TGTGCCAGCAGCCCGGGGGGGACTAGCGAAGTCGGGTACTTC.

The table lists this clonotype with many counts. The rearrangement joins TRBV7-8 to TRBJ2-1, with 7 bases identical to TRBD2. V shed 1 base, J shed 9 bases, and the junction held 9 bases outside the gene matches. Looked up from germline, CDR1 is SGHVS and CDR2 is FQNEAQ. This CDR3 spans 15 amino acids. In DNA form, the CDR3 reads TGTGCCAGCAGCTTAGACTCCTTAGGGAGGGGTGAGCAGTTCTTC. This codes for CASSLDSLGRGEQFF.

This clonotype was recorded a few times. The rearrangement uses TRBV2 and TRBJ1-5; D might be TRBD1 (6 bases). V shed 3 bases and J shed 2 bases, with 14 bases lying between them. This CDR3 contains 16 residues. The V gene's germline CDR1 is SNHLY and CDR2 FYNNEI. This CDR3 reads CASSEESRGRNQPQHF. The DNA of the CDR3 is TGTGCCAGCAGTGAGGAGTCCAGGGGTCGCAATCAGCCCCAGCATTTT. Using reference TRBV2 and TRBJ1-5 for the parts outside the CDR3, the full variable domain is EPEVTQTPSHQVTQMGQEVILRCVPISNHLYFYWYRQILGQKVEFLVSFYNNEISEKSEIFDDQFSVERPDGSNFTLKIRSTKLEDSAMYFCASSEESRGRNQPQHFGDGTRLSIL.

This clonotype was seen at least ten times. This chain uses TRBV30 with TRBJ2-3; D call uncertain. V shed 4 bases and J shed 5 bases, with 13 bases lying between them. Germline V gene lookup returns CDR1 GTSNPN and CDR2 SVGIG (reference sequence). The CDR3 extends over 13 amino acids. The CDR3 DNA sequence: TGTGCCTGGACCCTTGACCGGGTAGATACGCAGTATTTT. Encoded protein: CAWTLDRVDTQYF.

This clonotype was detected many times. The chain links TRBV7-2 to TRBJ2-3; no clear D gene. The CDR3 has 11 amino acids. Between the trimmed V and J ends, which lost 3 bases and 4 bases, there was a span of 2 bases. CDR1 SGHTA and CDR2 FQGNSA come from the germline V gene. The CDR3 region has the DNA TGTGCCAGCAGCTTGGCAGATACGCAGTATTTT. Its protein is CASSLADTQYF. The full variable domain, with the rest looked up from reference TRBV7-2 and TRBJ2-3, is GAGVSQSPSNKVTEKGKDVELRCDPISGHTALYWYRQSLGQGLEFLIYFQGNSAPDKSGLPSDRFSAERTGGSVSTLTIQRTQQEDSAVYLCASSLADTQYFGPGTRLTVL.

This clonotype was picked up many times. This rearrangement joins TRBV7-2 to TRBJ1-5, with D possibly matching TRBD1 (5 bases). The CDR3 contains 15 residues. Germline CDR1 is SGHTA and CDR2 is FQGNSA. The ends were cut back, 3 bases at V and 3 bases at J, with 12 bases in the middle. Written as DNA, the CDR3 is TGTGCCAGCAGCTTTGGGACGGGAAACAATCAGCCCCAGCATTTT. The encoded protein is CASSFGTGNNQPQHF.

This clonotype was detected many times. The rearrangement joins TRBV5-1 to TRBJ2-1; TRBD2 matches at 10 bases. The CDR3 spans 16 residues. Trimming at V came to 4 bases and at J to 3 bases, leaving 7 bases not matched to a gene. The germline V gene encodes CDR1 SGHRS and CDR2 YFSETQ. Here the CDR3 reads CASSPPTSGHYNEQFF. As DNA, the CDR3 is TGCGCCAGCAGCCCACCGACTAGCGGGCACTACAATGAGCAGTTCTTC.

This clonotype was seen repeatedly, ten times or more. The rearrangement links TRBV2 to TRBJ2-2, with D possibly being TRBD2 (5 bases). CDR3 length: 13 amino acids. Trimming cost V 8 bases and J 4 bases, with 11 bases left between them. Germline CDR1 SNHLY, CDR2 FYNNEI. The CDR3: CASGGEGTGELFF. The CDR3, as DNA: TGTGCCAGCGGCGGAGAGGGCACCGGGGAGCTGTTTTTT.